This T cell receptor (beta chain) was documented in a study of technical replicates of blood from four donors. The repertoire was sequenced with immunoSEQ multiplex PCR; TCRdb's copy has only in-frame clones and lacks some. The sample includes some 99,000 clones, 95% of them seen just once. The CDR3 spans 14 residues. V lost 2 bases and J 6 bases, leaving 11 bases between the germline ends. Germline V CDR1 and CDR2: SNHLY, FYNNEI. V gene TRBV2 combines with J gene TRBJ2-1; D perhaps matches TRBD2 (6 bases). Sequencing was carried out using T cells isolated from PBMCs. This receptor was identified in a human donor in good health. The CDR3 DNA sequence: TGTGCCAGCAGTGAATTTAGGGACTTCAATGAGCAGTTCTTC. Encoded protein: CASSEFRDFNEQFF.